The 7 T cell receptor beta chains below all came from one sample that was sequenced in a study of T-cell memory formation after mild COVID-19. TCRdb recomputed calls from the 5' RACE reads with MiXCR, one row per CDR3 protein. The data contain around 470,000 distinct CDR3 sequences, around 18% of them singletons. The sample consisted of PBMCs or a T cell subset sorted from them (not recorded which). The receptors were gathered from an adult woman who had mild COVID-19 (a few samples of this study predate the infection). Cell type and time point are not known.

The rearrangement joins TRBV6-2 or TRBV6-3 to TRBJ2-1; D perhaps matches TRBD1 (7 bases). The CDR3 is 14 residues long. Germline CDR1 and CDR2: MNHEY and SVGEGT. V was shortened by 6 bases and J by 8 bases, with 17 bases between the two germline ends. CDR3 sequence reads: CASSHVDREDEQFF. CDR3 in DNA: TGTGCCAGCAGCCACGTCGACAGGGAGGATGAGCAGTTCTTC.

The chain is built from TRBV5-6 and TRBJ1-1; D unresolved. The germline V gene has CDR1 SGHDT and CDR2 YYEEEE. This CDR3 spans 14 amino acids. V was clipped by 5 bases and J by 0 bases, with 11 bases between them. DNA for the CDR3: TGTGCCAGCAGTCCCTATAATATGAACACTGAAGCTTTCTTT. Its translation: CASSPYNMNTEAFF.

This clonotype was seen many times. The chain combines TRBV5-1 with TRBJ2-7; 8 bases line up with TRBD1. The CDR3 is made up of 15 amino acids. CDR1 and CDR2 (germline): SGHRS, YFSETQ. Unmatched junction bases numbered 10, after V lost 4 bases and J lost 4 bases. The CDR3 sequence is CASSGGQGTLYEQYF. The CDR3, as DNA: TGCGCCAGCAGCGGAGGACAGGGTACGCTGTACGAGCAGTACTTC.

A few counts support this clonotype. This chain links TRBV5-1 with TRBJ1-1, with D possibly TRBD1 on 6 matching bases. The CDR3 is 16 residues long. Germline V gene sequence: CDR1 SGHRS, CDR2 YFSETQ. V lost 4 bases and J lost 1, with 17 bases in between. The CDR3 DNA reads TGCGCCAGCAGCCCCGAGGCAGGGGCAAAGAACACTGAAGCTTTCTTT. Translating gives CASSPEAGAKNTEAFF. The full variable domain, with the rest looked up from reference TRBV5-1 and TRBJ1-1, is KAGVTQTPRYLIKTRGQQVTLSCSPISGHRSVSWYQQTPGQGLQFLFEYFSETQRNKGNFPGRFSGRQFSNSRSEMNVSTLELGDSALYLCASSPEAGAKNTEAFFGQGTRLTVV.

This chain connects TRBV20-1 to TRBJ2-1, with TRBD1 matching over 8 bases. The trim removed 6 bases at V and 2 bases at J, leaving 9 bases unmatched. There are 15 residues in the CDR3. Germline CDR1 and CDR2: DFQATT and SNEGSKA (reference sequence). The CDR3 DNA is TGCAGTGCAGGGCCTCGGGACAGGACCTACAATGAGCAGTTCTTC. Protein: CSAGPRDRTYNEQFF.

The rearrangement uses TRBV2 and TRBJ1-1, with D possibly TRBD1 on 5 matching bases. The V end lost 6 bases, the J end lost 11 bases, and 13 bases lay between the germline ends. Germline V gene sequence: CDR1 SNHLY, CDR2 FYNNEI. The CDR3 extends over 11 amino acids. In DNA form, the CDR3 reads TGTGCCAGCAGCAGGGCGCCCGTCGCTTTCTTT. Its translation: CASSRAPVAFF. Based on the CDR3 plus reference TRBV2 and TRBJ1-1, the full variable domain is EPEVTQTPSHQVTQMGQEVILRCVPISNHLYFYWYRQILGQKVEFLVSFYNNEISEKSEIFDDQFSVERPDGSNFTLKIRSTKLEDSAMYFCASSRAPVAFFGQGTRLTVV.

The chain combines TRBV24-1 with TRBJ2-1; 8 bases map to TRBD1. V trimming: 4 bases; J trimming: 7 bases; junction bases outside the gene matches: 11. CDR3 length: 16 residues. CDR1 KGHDR and CDR2 SFDVKD come from the germline V gene. Here the CDR3 DNA reads TGTGCCACCAGTGACCCAGGACAGGGAGAAAGGAATGAGCAGTTCTTC. Amino acid sequence: CATSDPGQGERNEQFF.